This TCR beta chain was profiled in a study of identical twins. Worth noting for this clonotype: Antigen: not known.

Unique molecular identifiers were in the cDNA, with template-switch universal primer binding. MiXCR, applied by TCRdb to the 5' RACE reads, yields one record per CDR3 protein. The sample lists 450,000 or so distinct CDR3 sequences; roughly 26% were seen once. Overall study findings and caveats: Shared out-of-frame alpha sequences (those common to twins) showed excess low generation probability.

This CDR3 is built from 15 residues. Trimming removed 0 bases from V and 1 base from J, with 9 bases in between. The V gene's germline CDR1 is LGHNA and CDR2 YNFKEQ. These data also featured in a second study, about T cells expressing NK-cell markers.

The V and J genes are TRBV4-2 and TRBJ2-5; D is uncertain. The clonotype comes from a young woman in good health. Sequencing was done on a sample of CD4+ T cells sorted from blood. In nucleotides, the CDR3 is TGTGCCAGCAGCCAAGATCCACGCACCCAAGAGACCCAGTACTTC. Translated, it gives CASSQDPRTQETQYF.